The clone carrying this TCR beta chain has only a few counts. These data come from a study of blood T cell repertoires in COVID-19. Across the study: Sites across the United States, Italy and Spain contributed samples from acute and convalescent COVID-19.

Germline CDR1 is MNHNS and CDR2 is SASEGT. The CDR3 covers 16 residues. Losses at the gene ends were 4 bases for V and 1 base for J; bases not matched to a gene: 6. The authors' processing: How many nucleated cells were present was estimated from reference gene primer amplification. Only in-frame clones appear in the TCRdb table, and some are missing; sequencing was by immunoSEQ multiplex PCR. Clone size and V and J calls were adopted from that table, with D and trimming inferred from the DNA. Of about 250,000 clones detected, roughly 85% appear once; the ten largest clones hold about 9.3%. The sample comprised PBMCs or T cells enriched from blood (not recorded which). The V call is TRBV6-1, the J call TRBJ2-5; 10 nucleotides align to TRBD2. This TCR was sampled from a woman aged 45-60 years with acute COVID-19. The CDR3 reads CASSVRLAGLQETQYF. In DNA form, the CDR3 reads TGTGCCAGCAGTGTTCGACTAGCGGGTCTCCAAGAGACCCAGTACTTC.